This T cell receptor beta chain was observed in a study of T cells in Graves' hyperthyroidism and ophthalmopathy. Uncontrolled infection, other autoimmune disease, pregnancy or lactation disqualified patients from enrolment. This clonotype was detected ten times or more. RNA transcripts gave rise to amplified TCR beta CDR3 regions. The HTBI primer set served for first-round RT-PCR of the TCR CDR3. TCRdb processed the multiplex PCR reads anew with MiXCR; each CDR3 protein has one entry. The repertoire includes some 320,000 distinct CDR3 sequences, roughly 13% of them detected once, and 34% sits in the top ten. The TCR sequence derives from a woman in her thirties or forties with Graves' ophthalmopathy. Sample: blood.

The CDR3 bases are TGTGCCAGCAGCCCCACAGTTAGGGAGGGAGGATACAATGAGCAGTTCTTC. Translating gives CASSPTVREGGYNEQFF. The gene calls are TRBV7-8 and TRBJ2-1; TRBD2 aligns across 7 bases. The CDR3 spans 17 residues. V shed 5 bases and J 4 bases; nucleotides not matched to a gene: 14. Germline V lookup: CDR1 SGHVS, CDR2 FQNEAQ.